This T cell receptor beta chain was recovered during a study of blood T cell repertoires in COVID-19 (dated by TCRdb to 2018 to 2020). Regarding the complete study: Collaborator samples came from the United States, Italy and Spain and covered acute and convalescent phases of COVID-19. The samples were drawn from the first 160 participants of the ongoing ImmuneRACE study and from 1,254 subjects provided by 6 global collaborators. The dataset comprised deeply sampled blood TCRbeta repertoires from subjects exposed to, actively infected with, or recovered from COVID-19. The prospective study material was composed of cDNA or gDNA derived from T cells, B-cell-depleted T cells, or PBMCs. The sample metadata nearly always contained a de-identified subject ID, COVID-19 status, age in years and sex. Where available, HLA class I and class II types were taken from metadata supplied by the sample provider and were not determined by assay-based typing. A freely available public database, intended as a resource for researchers studying the immune response to SARS-CoV-2, is where the repertoires were released. Results the study describes overall, beyond this receptor: The quantity of clinical and demographic metadata differed by source and by participant and was supplied without curation.

TCRbeta CDR3 regions were amplified from genomic DNA using the immunoSEQ Assay, a bias-controlled multiplex PCR. Per the original workflow: The number of nucleated cells in each sample was estimated by amplification of reference gene primers within the assay. Sequence reads were collapsed and filtered to measure the absolute abundance of every unique TCRbeta CDR3 rearrangement. For each sample, productive Simpson clonality was calculated by taking the square root of Simpson's diversity index across productive rearrangements. Here the immuneACCESS table is served through TCRdb, limited to in-frame sequences with V and J called. Missing clones are a known gap in these copies; in checked studies unresolved V genes cover under half, and the rest lacks a known reason. V and J calls and clone size come straight from that table; D and trimming were deduced from the DNA. This sample gives roughly 180,000 clones in total; approximately 85% of them show up just once. Jointly, the top ten make up roughly 1.3% of the sample.

Looking up the germline V gene (reference sequence) yields CDR1 MNHEY and CDR2 SMNVEV. Deletion took 6 bases off V and 4 bases off J, with a span of 16 bases between the germline ends. CDR3 length: 16 amino acids, cysteine to phenylalanine. Solely the CDR3 DNA is kept, with 48 bases framed from the first base. Another Seattle source contributed samples from volunteer blood donors who had recovered from COVID-19. Whole blood was collected in K2EDTA tubes by collaborating institutions according to the institutions' own protocols. For TCRbeta analysis, collaborators shipped samples in one of three forms: frozen whole blood, isolated PBMCs, or DNA extracted from either of those sample types. In the case of this clone: Its recognized antigen is unknown. The sample holds no much larger clone one base away, and base qualities are not on file.

This clonotype was obtained from a man in his sixties who had recovered from COVID-19. Specimen: peripheral blood. Recombination connected TRBV27 to TRBJ2-6; TRBD1 is perhaps the D gene, given 5 matching bases. The nucleotide sequence reads as follows: TGTGCCAGCAGATATAAGTCAGGGAACGGGGCCAACGTCCTGACTTTC. This gives the protein CASRYKSGNGANVLTF. Full variable domain (CDR3 extended with the reference TRBV27 and TRBJ2-6 proteins): EAQVTQNPRYLITVTGKKLTVTCSQNMNHEYMSWYRQDPGLGLRQIYYSMNVEVTDKGDVPEGYKVSRKEKRNFPLILESPSPNQTSLYFCASRYKSGNGANVLTFGAGSRLTVL.